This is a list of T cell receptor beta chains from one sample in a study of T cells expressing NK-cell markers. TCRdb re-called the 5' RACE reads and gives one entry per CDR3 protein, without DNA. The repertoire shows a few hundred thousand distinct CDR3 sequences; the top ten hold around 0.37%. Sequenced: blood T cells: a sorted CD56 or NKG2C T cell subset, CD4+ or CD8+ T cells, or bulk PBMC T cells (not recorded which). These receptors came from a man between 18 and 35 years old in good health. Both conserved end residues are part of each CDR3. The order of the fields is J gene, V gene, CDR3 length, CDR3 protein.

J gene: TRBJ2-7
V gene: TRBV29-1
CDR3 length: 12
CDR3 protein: CSATGNLYEQYF

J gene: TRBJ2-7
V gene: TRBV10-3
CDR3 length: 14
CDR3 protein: CAISESSLYYEQYF

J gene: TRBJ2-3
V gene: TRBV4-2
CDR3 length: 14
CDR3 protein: CASSQDWSSDTQYF

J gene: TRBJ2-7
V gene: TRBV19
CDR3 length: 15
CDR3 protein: CASSPRTGGGYEQYF

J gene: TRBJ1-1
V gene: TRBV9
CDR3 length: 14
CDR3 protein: CASSVGPMNTEAFF

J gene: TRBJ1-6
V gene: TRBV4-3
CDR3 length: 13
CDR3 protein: CASSQSRFSPLHF

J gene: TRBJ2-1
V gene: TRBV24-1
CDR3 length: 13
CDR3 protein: CATNWTGQNEQFF

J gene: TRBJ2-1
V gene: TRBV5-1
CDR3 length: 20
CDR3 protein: CASSLAAGLAGESSYNEQFF

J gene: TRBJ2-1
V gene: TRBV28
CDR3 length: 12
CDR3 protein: CAIREGPNEQFF

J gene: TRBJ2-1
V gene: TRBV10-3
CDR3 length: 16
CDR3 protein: CAISSSGVGTYNEQFF

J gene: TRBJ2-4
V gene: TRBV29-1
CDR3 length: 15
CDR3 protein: CSVGIGDLAKNIQYF

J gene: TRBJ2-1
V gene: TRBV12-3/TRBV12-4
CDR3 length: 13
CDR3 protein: CASRFGQVDEQFF

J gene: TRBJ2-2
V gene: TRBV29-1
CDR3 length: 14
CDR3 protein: CSAEDMLLTGELFF

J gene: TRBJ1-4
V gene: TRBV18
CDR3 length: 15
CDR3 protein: CASSPRPATNEKLFF

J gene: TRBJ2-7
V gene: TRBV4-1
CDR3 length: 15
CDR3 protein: CASSHRGIRTPEQYF

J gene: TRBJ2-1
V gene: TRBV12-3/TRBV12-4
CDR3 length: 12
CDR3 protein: CASRRDSHEQFF

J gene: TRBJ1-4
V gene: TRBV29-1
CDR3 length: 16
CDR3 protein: CSVLPGADSYNEKLFF

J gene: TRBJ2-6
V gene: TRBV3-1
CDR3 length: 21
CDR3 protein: CASSPRVAGLPKSSGANVLTF

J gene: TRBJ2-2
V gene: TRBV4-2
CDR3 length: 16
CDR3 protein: CASSQDLGRNTGELFF

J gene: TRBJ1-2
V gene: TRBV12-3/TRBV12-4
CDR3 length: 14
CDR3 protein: CASTPNLLSYGYTF

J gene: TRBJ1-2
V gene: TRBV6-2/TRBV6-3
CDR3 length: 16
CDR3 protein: CASSLRRDRDRYGYTF

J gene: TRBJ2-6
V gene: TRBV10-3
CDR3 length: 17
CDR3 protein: CAISGRTGLSGANVLTF